This TCR beta chain was retrieved from a study of blood T cell repertoires in COVID-19. Whole-study context: Researchers got acute and convalescent COVID-19 samples from the United States, Italy and Spain.

Recruitment covered about 25 US areas and drew participants whose ages spanned roughly 18 to 95 years. Produced via immunoSEQ multiplex PCR; TCRdb's table is partial and in-frame only. The sample holds roughly 180,000 clones, about 80% seen once. V lost 2 bases to trimming and J lost 5 bases, with 10 bases between them. CDR3 length: 14 residues. Per the germline V gene, CDR1 is SNHLY and CDR2 is FYNNEI. Source material: PBMCs or T cells enriched from blood (not recorded which). The rearrangement uses TRBV2 and TRBJ1-5; D unresolved. The TCR was taken from a man in his sixties who had been exposed to COVID-19. The DNA of the CDR3 is TGTGCCAGCAGTGAAAACTGGGGAGATCAGCCCCAGCATTTT. The encoded protein is CASSENWGDQPQHF. Full variable domain (remainder filled in from reference TRBV2 and TRBJ1-5): EPEVTQTPSHQVTQMGQEVILRCVPISNHLYFYWYRQILGQKVEFLVSFYNNEISEKSEIFDDQFSVERPDGSNFTLKIRSTKLEDSAMYFCASSENWGDQPQHFGDGTRLSIL.